This entry is about one TCR beta chain. Its antigen remains unidentified. No base quality values were provided; no much bigger clone lies one nucleotide off. V is clipped by 2 bases and J by 4 bases, and the sequence between their germline boundaries is 10 bases long. Inclusive of the bounding cysteine and phenylalanine, the CDR3 is 14 residues long. CDR3 DNA is the only sequence kept; it has 42 bases, read in frame from the first base. CDR1 LGHNA and CDR2 YSLEER are derived from the germline V gene. This sample was taken from a study of blood T cell repertoires in COVID-19 (dated by TCRdb to the early 2020s). For the study in its entirety: Samples covering the acute and convalescent phases of COVID-19 were provided by collaborators in the United States, Italy and Spain. The material from the prospective study consisted of cDNA or gDNA derived from T cells, B-cell-depleted T cells, or PBMCs. Deeply sampled blood TCRbeta repertoires from subjects exposed to, actively infected with, or recovered from COVID-19 were included in the dataset. The repertoires were released in a freely available public database meant as a resource for research on the immune response to SARS-CoV-2. Samples came from the ongoing ImmuneRACE study (first 160 participants) plus 1,254 subjects from 6 global collaborators. A de-identified subject ID, COVID-19 status, age in years and sex were almost always included in the sample metadata. HLA class I and class II types, where available, came from metadata supplied by the sample provider rather than from assay-based typing.

Study-level results and caveats: The amount of clinical and demographic metadata varied by source and participant and was provided uncurated.

Samples from volunteer blood donors who had recovered from COVID-19 were contributed by a second Seattle source. Collaborating institutions collected whole blood in K2EDTA tubes following their own protocols. For TCRbeta analysis, collaborator samples were shipped as frozen whole blood, as isolated PBMCs, or as DNA extracted from either sample type. TCRbeta CDR3 regions were amplified from genomic DNA using the immunoSEQ Assay, a bias-controlled multiplex PCR. On the study's bioinformatics: The number of nucleated cells in each sample was estimated by amplification of reference gene primers within the assay. To quantify the absolute abundance of each unique TCRbeta CDR3 rearrangement, sequence reads were collapsed and filtered. Productive Simpson clonality was computed per sample as the square root of Simpson's diversity index over productive rearrangements. In its TCRdb copy, this immuneACCESS table keeps in-frame sequences only and misses some clones. Where compared with another copy, unresolved V genes explain less than half of these, and the others have no known cause. V, J and clone size derive from that table, while D and trimming were established from the DNA sequence. The sample table contains approximately 170,000 clones; only one count was recorded for roughly 81% of them. Jointly, the top ten make up about 8% of the sample.

The sample taken for sequencing was peripheral blood. The sequence joins TRBV4-3 to TRBJ2-3, with a tentative D gene TRBD1 over 6 matching bases. This receptor was obtained from a man aged 35 to 55 who had recovered from COVID-19. The nucleotide sequence reads as follows: TGCGCCAGCAGCCAACTGGACAGTTCAGATACGCAGTATTTT. Translated, it reads CASSQLDSSDTQYF.